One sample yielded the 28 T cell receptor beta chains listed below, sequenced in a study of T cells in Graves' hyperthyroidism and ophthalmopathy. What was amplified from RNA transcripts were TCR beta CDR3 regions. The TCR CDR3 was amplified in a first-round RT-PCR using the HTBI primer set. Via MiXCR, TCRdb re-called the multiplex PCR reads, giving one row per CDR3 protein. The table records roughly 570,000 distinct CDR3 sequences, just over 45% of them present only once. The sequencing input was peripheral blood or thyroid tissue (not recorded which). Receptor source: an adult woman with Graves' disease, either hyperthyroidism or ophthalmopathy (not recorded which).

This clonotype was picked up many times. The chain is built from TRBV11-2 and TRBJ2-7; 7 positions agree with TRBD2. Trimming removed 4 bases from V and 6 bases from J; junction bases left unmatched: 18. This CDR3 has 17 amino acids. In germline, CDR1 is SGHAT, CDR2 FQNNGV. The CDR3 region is CASSSVERDQLMSEQYF. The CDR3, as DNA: TGTGCCAGCAGCTCCGTAGAGCGGGATCAGCTTATGAGCGAGCAGTACTTC.

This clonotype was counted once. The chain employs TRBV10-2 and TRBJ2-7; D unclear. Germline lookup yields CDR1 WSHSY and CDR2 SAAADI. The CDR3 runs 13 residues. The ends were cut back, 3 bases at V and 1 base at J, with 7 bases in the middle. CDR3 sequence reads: CASSEDGSYEQYF. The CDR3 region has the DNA TGCGCCAGCAGTGAAGACGGGTCCTACGAGCAGTACTTC.

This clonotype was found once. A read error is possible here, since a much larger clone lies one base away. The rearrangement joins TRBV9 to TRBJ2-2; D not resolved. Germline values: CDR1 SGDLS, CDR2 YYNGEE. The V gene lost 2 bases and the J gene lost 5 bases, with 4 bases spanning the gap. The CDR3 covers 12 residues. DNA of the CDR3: TGTGCCAGCAGCGTTACGACCGGGGAGCTGTTTTTT. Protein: CASSVTTGELFF.

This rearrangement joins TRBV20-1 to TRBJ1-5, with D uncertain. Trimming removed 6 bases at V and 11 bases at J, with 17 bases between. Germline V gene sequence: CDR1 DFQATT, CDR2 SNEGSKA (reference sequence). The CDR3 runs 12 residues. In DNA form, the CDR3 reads TGCAGTGCCAGGCGGAGTTGGGAGACCCAGCATTTT. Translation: CSARRSWETQHF.

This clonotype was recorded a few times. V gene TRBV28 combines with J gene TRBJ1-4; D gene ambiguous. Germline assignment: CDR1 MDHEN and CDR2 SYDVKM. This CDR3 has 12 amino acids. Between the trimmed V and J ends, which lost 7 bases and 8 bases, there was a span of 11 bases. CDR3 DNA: TGTGCCAGCACCCGGACGGACGAAAAACTGTTTTTT. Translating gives CASTRTDEKLFF.

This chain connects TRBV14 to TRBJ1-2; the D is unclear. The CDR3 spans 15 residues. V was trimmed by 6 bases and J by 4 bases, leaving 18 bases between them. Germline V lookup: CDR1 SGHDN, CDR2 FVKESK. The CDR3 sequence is CASSYPDRPGYGYTF. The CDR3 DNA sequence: TGTGCCAGCAGTTACCCCGACCGTCCGGGCTATGGCTACACCTTC.

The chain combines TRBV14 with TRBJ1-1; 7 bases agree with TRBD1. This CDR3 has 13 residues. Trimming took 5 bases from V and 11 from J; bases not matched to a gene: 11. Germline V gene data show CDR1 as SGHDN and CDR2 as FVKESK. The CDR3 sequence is CASSSRDSRFAFF. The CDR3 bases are TGTGCCAGCAGCAGTCGGGACAGCAGGTTTGCTTTCTTT. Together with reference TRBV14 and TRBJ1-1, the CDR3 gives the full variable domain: EAGVTQFPSHSVIEKGQTVTLRCDPISGHDNLYWYRRVMGKEIKFLLHFVKESKQDESGMPNNRFLAERTGGTYSTLKVQPAELEDSGVYFCASSSRDSRFAFFGQGTRLTVV.

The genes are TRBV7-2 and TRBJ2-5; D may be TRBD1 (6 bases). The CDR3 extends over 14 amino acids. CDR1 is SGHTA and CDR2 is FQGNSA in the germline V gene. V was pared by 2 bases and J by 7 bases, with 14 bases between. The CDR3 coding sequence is TGTGCCAGCAGCTTAAGACAGGTCTTAGGGACCCAGTACTTC. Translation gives CASSLRQVLGTQYF.

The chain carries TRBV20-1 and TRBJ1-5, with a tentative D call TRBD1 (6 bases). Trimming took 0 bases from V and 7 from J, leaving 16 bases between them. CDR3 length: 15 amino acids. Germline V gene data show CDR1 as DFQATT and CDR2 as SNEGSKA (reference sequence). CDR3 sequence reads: CSARDRAGVDQPQHF. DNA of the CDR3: TGCAGTGCTAGAGATAGGGCAGGGGTTGACCAGCCCCAGCATTTT.

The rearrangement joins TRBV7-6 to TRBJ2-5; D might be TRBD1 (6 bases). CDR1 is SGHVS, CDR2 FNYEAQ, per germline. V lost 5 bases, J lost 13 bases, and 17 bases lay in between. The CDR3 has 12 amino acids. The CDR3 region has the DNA TGTGCCAGCAGCCACACGATCGGGACACCGTACTTC. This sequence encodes CASSHTIGTPYF.

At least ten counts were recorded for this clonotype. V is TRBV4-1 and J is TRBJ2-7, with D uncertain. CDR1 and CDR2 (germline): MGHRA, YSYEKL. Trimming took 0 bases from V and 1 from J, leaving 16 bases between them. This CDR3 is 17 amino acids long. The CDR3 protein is CASSQDNGRRNSYEQYF. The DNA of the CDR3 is TGCGCCAGCAGCCAAGATAACGGACGGCGGAATTCCTACGAGCAGTACTTC.

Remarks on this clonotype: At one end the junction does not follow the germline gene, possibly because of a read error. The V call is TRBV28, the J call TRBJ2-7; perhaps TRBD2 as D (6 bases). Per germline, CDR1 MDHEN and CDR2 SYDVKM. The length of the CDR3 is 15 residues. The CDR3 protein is CASSFPQEGLHERYF. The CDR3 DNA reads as TGTGCCAGCAGTTTTCCGCAGGAGGGCCTCCACGAGCGGTACTTC. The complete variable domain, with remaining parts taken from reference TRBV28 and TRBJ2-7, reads DVKVTQSSRYLVKRTGEKVFLECVQDMDHENMFWYRQDPGLGLRLIYFSYDVKMKEKGDIPEGYSVSREKKERFSLILESASTNQTSMYLCASSFPQEGLHERYFGPGTRLTVT.

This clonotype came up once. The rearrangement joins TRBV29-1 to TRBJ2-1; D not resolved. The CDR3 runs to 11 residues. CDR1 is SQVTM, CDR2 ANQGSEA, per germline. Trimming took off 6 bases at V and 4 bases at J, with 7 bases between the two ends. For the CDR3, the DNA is TGCAGCGTCGGAAAGTACAATGAGCAGTTCTTC. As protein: CSVGKYNEQFF.

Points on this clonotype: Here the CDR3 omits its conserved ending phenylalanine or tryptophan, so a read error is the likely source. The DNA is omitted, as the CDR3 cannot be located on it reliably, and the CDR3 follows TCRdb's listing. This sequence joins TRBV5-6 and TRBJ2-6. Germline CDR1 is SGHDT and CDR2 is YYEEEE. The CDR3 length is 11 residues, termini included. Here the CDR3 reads CASSLTASLTT.

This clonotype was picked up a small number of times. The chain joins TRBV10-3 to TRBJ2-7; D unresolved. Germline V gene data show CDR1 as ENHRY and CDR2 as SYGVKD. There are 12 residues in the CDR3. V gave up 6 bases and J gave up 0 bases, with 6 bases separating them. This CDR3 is CAIRRDSYEQYF. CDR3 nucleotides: TGTGCCATCAGAAGAGACTCCTACGAGCAGTACTTC.

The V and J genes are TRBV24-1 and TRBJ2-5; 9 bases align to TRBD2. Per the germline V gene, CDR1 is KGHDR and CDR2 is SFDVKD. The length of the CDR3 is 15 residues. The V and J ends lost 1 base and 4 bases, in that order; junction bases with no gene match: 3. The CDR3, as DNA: TGTGCCACCAGTGATTTACGCGGGGGGGGAGAGACCCAGTACTTC. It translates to CATSDLRGGGETQYF.

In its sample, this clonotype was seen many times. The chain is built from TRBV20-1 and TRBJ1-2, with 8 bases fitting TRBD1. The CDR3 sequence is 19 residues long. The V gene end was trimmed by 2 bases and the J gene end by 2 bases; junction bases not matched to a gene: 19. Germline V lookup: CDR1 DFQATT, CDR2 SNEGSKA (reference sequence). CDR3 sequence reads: CSARSTGGEIYPVNYGYTF. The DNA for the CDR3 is TGCAGTGCTAGATCAACAGGGGGAGAAATTTATCCTGTAAACTATGGCTACACCTTC.

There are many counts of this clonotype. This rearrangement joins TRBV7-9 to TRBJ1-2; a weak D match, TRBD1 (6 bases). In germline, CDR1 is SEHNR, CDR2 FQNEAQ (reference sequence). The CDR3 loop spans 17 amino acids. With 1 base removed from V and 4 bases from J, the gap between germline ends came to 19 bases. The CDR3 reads CASSLVSWGAIGYGYTF. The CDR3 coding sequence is TGTGCCAGCAGCTTAGTTTCATGGGGGGCTATCGGCTATGGCTACACCTTC.

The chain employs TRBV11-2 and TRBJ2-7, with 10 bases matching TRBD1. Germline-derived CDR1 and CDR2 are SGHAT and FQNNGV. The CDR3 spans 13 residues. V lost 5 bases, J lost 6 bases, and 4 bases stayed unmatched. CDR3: CASSDGTGVEQYF. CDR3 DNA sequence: TGTGCCAGCAGCGACGGGACAGGGGTCGAGCAGTACTTC.

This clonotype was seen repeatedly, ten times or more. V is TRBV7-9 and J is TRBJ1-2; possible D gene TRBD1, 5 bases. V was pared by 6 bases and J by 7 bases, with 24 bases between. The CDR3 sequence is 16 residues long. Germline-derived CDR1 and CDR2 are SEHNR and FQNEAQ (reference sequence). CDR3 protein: CASSLNPGPPGGGYTF. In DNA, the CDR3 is TGTGCCAGCAGTCTTAACCCGGGACCGCCAGGCGGTGGCTACACCTTC.

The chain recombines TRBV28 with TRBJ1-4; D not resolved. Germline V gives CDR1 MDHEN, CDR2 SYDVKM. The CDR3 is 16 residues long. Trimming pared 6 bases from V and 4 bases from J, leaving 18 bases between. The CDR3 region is CASSPIRGVNNEKLFF. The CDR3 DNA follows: TGTGCCAGCAGCCCTATACGTGGTGTCAATAATGAAAAACTGTTTTTT.

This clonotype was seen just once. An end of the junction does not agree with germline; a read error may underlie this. In DNA, the CDR3 is TGCGCCAGCAGCTTGGGGTTAGGGTCGGGTTCACCCCTCCACTTT. It encodes CASSLGLGSGSPLHF. V usage is TRBV5-6 and J usage is TRBJ1-6; no reliable D call. CDR3 length: 15 residues. CDR1 is SGHDT and CDR2 is YYEEEE in the germline V gene.

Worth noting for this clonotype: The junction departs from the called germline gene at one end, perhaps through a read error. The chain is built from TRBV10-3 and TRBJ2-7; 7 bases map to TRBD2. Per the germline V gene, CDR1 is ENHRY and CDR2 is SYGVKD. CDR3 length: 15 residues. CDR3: CASSLAPGLPYEQYF. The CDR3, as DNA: TGTGCCAGCAGTTTGGCTCCGGGACTACCCTACGAGCAGTACTTC.

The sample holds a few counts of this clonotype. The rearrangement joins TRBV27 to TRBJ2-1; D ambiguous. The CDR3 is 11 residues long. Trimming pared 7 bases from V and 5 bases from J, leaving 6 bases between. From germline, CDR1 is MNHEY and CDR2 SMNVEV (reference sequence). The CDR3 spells CASKRNNEQFF. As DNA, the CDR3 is TGTGCCAGCAAGAGAAACAATGAGCAGTTCTTC.

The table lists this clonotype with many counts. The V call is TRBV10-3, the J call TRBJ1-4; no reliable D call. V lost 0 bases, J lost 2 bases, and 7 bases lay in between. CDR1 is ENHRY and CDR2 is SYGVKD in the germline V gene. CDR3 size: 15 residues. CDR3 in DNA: TGTGCCATCAGTGAGTCTGCGGGTACTAATGAAAAACTGTTTTTT. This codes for CAISESAGTNEKLFF.

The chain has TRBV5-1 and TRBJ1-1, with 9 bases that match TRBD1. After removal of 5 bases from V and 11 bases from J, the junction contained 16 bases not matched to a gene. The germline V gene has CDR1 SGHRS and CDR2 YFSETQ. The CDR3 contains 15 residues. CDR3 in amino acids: CASSLRTGDRGWAFF. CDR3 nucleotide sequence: TGCGCCAGCAGTCTGAGGACAGGGGATCGGGGCTGGGCTTTCTTT.

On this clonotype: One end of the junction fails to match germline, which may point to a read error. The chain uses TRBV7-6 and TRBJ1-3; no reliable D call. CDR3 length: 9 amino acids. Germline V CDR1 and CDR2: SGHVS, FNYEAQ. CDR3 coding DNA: TGTGCCAGCAGTCAGGCCCGTAATTTT. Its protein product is CASSQARNF.

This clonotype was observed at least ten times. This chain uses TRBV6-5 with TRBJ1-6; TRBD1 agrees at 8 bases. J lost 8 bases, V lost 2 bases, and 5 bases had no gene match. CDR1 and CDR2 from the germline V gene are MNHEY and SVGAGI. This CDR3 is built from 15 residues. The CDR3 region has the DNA TGTGCCAGCAGTTACGAGGGACAGGACTATTCACCCCTCCACTTT. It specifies CASSYEGQDYSPLHF.